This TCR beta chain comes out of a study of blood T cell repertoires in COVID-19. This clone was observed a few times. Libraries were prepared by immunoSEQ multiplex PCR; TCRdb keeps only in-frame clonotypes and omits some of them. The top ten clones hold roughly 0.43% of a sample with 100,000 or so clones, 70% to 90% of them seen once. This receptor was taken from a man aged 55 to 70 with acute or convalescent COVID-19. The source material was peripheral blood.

CDR3 DNA: TGTGCCACCAGCAGGGAGACAGCAAACCTCGACTATGGCTACACCTTC. This sequence encodes CATSRETANLDYGYTF. The chain couples TRBV15 to TRBJ1-2; a weak D match, TRBD1 (5 bases). The CDR3 covers 16 residues. Trimming took 3 bases from V and 3 from J, leaving 17 bases between them. Germline V CDR1 and CDR2: LNHNV, YYDKDF (reference sequence).